This TCR beta chain was sequenced for a study of shared clonotypes between healthy human individuals. The repertoire was sequenced with immunoSEQ multiplex PCR; TCRdb's copy has only in-frame clones and lacks some. This repertoire shows under 300,000 clones, over 50% found once; its top ten account for more than 9.5%. Trimming pared 6 bases from V and 4 bases from J, leaving 10 bases between. CDR1 and CDR2 from the germline V gene are MDHEN and SYDVKM. CDR3 length equals 14 residues. This receptor was obtained from a man aged 30 to 39 in good health. The sequencing input was memory CD4+ T cells sorted from blood. Sample subset: CD45RA-negative fraction. The chain carries TRBV28 and TRBJ2-6; D unresolved. CDR3 bases: TGTGCCAGCAGGACGTTCAACGGGGCCAACGTCCTGACTTTC. Its translation is CASRTFNGANVLTF.